Listed below are T cell receptor beta chains from one sample, sequenced in a study of T cell changes during pregnancy in multiple sclerosis. TCRdb's copy holds only in-frame clones and misses some; the assay was immunoSEQ multiplex PCR. The sample yields approximately 40,000 clones, roughly 90% seen once. The source was CD8+ T cells from peripheral blood mononuclear cells, collected in the third trimester of pregnancy. These receptor sequences come from a female donor with multiple sclerosis, enrolled in a pregnancy study. Each CDR3 is given with its conserved first and last residue. D genes are given only for firm matches. Size is omitted from some rows. Given values are once, few, many or a class for expanded clones.

v_gene,d_gene,j_gene,abundance,CDR3aa,CDR3nt
TRBV29-1,TRBD1,TRBJ1-3,.,CSAVPGQSGNTIYF,TGCAGCGCTGTCCCGGGACAGTCTGGAAACACCATATACTTT
TRBV27,TRBD1,TRBJ1-5,.,CASSFSRQGKYQPQHF,TGTGCCAGCAGTTTTTCAAGACAGGGTAAATATCAGCCCCAGCATTTT
TRBV7-9,.,TRBJ2-7,.,CASSLDGVVEQYF,TGTGCCAGCAGCTTAGACGGGGTAGTCGAGCAGTACTTC
TRBV7-2,TRBD1,TRBJ1-2,.,CASSLMRAGGNYGYTF,TGTGCCAGCAGCTTAATGCGGGCAGGGGGCAACTATGGCTACACCTTC
TRBV6-5,TRBD2,TRBJ2-1,.,CASSPTSGSALFF,TGTGCCAGCAGTCCGACTAGCGGGAGTGCTTTGTTCTTC
TRBV7-9,.,TRBJ1-4,.,CASSFSAGATNEKLFF,TGTGCCAGCAGCTTCTCCGCGGGGGCAACTAATGAAAAACTGTTTTTT
TRBV27,.,TRBJ1-1,.,CASSFSRGGTNTEAFF,TGTGCCAGCAGTTTTTCCCGGGGAGGGACGAACACTGAAGCTTTCTTT
TRBV19,.,TRBJ2-7,.,CASSPNLHEQYF,TGTGCCAGTAGTCCTAATCTACACGAGCAGTACTTC
TRBV27,TRBD2,TRBJ2-3,few,CASSPIAGADTQYF,TGTGCCAGCAGTCCAATAGCGGGAGCCGATACGCAGTATTTT
TRBV7-8,TRBD2,TRBJ2-7,.,CASSLVAGGQREQYF,TGTGCCAGCAGCTTAGTGGCGGGAGGGCAACGGGAGCAGTACTTC
TRBV6-6,.,TRBJ2-7,.,CASRTVASEPYEQYF,TGTGCCAGCAGGACGGTGGCTAGCGAGCCCTACGAGCAGTACTTC
TRBV5-1,.,TRBJ2-7,.,CASGDTTYEQYF,TGCGCCAGCGGGGACACCACTTACGAGCAGTACTTC
TRBV28,.,TRBJ2-1,.,CASSFTQKGQNEQFF,TGTGCCAGCAGTTTCACGCAGAAGGGGCAAAATGAGCAGTTCTTC
TRBV13,TRBD1,TRBJ2-7,once,CASSLGDRVDEQYF,TGTGCCAGCAGCTTAGGGGACAGGGTCGACGAGCAGTACTTC
TRBV2,.,TRBJ1-1,.,CASSPRTVNTEAFF,TGTGCCAGCAGTCCTCGGACAGTTAACACTGAAGCTTTCTTT
TRBV15,.,TRBJ1-2,few,CATSGAVNYGYTF,TGTGCCACCAGCGGAGCCGTTAACTATGGCTACACCTTC
TRBV4-2,TRBD2,TRBJ2-3,.,CASSQASGSGPDTQYF,TGTGCCAGCAGCCAAGCTAGCGGGAGCGGGCCAGATACGCAGTATTTT
TRBV14,TRBD2,TRBJ2-3,once,CASSQDGGLVTDTQYF,TGTGCCAGCAGCCAAGATGGGGGACTAGTTACAGATACGCAGTATTTT
TRBV4-1,TRBD1,TRBJ2-4,.,CASSQPRDRGHIQYF,TGCGCCAGCAGCCAACCCCGGGACAGGGGCCACATTCAGTACTTC
TRBV7-9,.,TRBJ2-3,.,CASSRPGGSGTSTDTQYF,TGTGCCAGCAGCAGGCCCGGGGGTAGCGGAACTAGCACAGATACGCAGTATTTT
TRBV13,.,TRBJ1-5,.,CASSVQENQPQHF,TGTGCCAGCAGCGTACAGGAGAATCAGCCCCAGCATTTT
TRBV27,TRBD2,TRBJ2-1,.,CASSLGLAGNEQFF,TGTGCCAGCAGTTTAGGACTAGCGGGCAATGAGCAGTTCTTC
TRBV27,.,TRBJ2-7,.,CASSFSVGEESYEQYF,TGTGCCAGCAGTTTCTCTGTAGGTGAGGAATCCTACGAGCAGTACTTC
TRBV30,TRBD1,TRBJ2-7,.,CAWSTGQGAHEQYF,TGTGCCTGGAGCACCGGACAGGGGGCTCACGAGCAGTACTTC
TRBV25-1,.,TRBJ1-2,.,CASSGQDYGYTF,TGTGCCAGCAGTGGGCAGGACTATGGCTACACCTTC
TRBV5-6,TRBD1,TRBJ2-7,once,CASSLARTGLYEQYF,TGTGCCAGCAGCTTGGCCCGGACAGGGCTCTACGAGCAGTACTTC
TRBV29-1,.,TRBJ2-7,.,CSVEDEGRGEQYF,TGCAGCGTTGAAGATGAGGGCAGAGGGGAGCAGTACTTC
TRBV28,TRBD1,TRBJ1-2,.,CASSPRDRGSTRGYTF,TGTGCCAGCAGTCCGCGAGACAGGGGGTCAACGAGGGGCTACACCTTC
TRBV19,.,TRBJ1-2,.,CARRDLPKMDGYTF,TGTGCCAGGCGAGACTTACCGAAAATGGATGGCTACACCTTC
TRBV6-4,TRBD2,TRBJ2-1,.,CASSEGAGGDNEQFF,TGTGCCAGCAGTGAAGGGGCGGGAGGTGACAATGAGCAGTTCTTC
TRBV28,.,TRBJ2-7,.,CASSIGLAVTYEQYF,TGTGCCAGCAGCATCGGATTAGCGGTAACCTACGAGCAGTACTTC
TRBV4-3,TRBD1,TRBJ1-2,few,CASSQARGTYGYTF,TGCGCCAGCAGCCAAGCCAGGGGGACCTATGGCTACACCTTC
TRBV29-1,.,TRBJ2-7,.,CSVVGGSQYEQYF,TGCAGCGTTGTTGGTGGGAGTCAATACGAGCAGTACTTC
TRBV4-2,.,TRBJ2-7,.,CASSLDLGDFYEQYF,TGTGCCAGCAGCCTCGACCTAGGTGACTTCTACGAGCAGTACTTC
TRBV5-1,.,TRBJ1-2,.,CASSLEAGLGYTF,TGCGCCAGCAGCTTGGAGGCAGGGTTGGGCTACACCTTC
TRBV29-1,.,TRBJ2-3,.,CSVEDPLKLGLTDTQYF,TGCAGCGTTGAAGACCCTTTAAAACTAGGTCTCACAGATACGCAGTATTTT
TRBV15,TRBD2,TRBJ2-3,.,CATSRSGTRSDTQYF,TGTGCCACCAGCAGATCCGGGACTAGGTCGGATACGCAGTATTTT
TRBV19,.,TRBJ2-2,.,CASRWTWDTGELFF,TGTGCCAGTAGGTGGACATGGGACACCGGGGAGCTGTTTTTT
TRBV10-1,TRBD1,TRBJ2-5,.,CASRQGQKETQYF,TGCGCCAGCAGGCAGGGACAGAAAGAGACCCAGTACTTC
TRBV4-3,.,TRBJ1-1,.,CASSQGRWNTEAFF,TGCGCCAGCAGCCAAGGGCGGTGGAACACTGAAGCTTTCTTT
TRBV2,TRBD1,TRBJ1-1,.,CASSDPTGDTEAFF,TGTGCCAGCAGTGACCCGACAGGGGACACTGAAGCTTTCTTT
TRBV5-4,.,TRBJ2-7,.,CASSFQPGAYYEQYF,TGTGCCAGCAGCTTCCAACCCGGAGCTTACTACGAGCAGTACTTC
TRBV7-8,TRBD2,TRBJ2-1,.,CASSLARGAGNEQFF,TGTGCCAGCAGCTTAGCGCGGGGGGCGGGGAATGAGCAGTTCTTC
TRBV9,.,TRBJ2-1,.,CASSVEAGDYNEQFF,TGTGCCAGCAGCGTAGAGGCAGGGGATTACAATGAGCAGTTCTTC
TRBV7-2,TRBD2,TRBJ2-3,.,CASSEGLAEADTQYF,TGTGCCAGCAGCGAGGGACTAGCGGAAGCAGATACGCAGTATTTT
TRBV5-5,TRBD1,TRBJ1-2,once,CASSPSPGGSVYGYTF,TGTGCCAGCAGCCCATCTCCAGGGGGCTCGGTCTATGGCTACACCTTC
TRBV19,.,TRBJ2-1,few,CASSIGGREQFF,TGTGCCAGTAGTATAGGGGGGAGGGAGCAGTTCTTC
TRBV11-2,.,TRBJ2-5,.,CASSLEFRGQETQYF,TGTGCCAGCAGCTTAGAATTCAGGGGTCAAGAGACCCAGTACTTC
TRBV4-2,TRBD2,TRBJ2-3,.,CASSQELAGGPDTQYF,TGTGCCAGCAGCCAAGAACTAGCGGGAGGGCCAGATACGCAGTATTTT
TRBV27,.,TRBJ2-7,.,CASSLSDSYEQYF,TGTGCCAGCAGTTTATCGGACAGCTACGAGCAGTACTTC
TRBV6-4,.,TRBJ2-3,once,CASSEKIAGADTQYF,TGTGCCAGCAGTGAGAAAATCGCAGGGGCAGATACGCAGTATTTT
TRBV7-6,TRBD2,TRBJ2-5,.,CASSLTIPAGGPETQYF,TGTGCCAGCAGCTTAACTATCCCGGCGGGAGGGCCGGAGACCCAGTACTTC
TRBV25-1,TRBD2,TRBJ2-3,.,CASSEWGLGIGTDTQYF,TGTGCCAGCAGTGAATGGGGACTAGGGATTGGCACAGATACGCAGTATTTT
TRBV27,.,TRBJ2-7,.,CASSLSNGGHEQYF,TGTGCCAGCAGTTTATCGAATGGGGGCCACGAGCAGTACTTC
TRBV27,.,TRBJ2-5,.,CASSLAYQETQYF,TGTGCCAGCAGTTTAGCGTACCAAGAGACCCAGTACTTC
TRBV15,TRBD2,TRBJ2-2,.,CATSRGGTSGTLNANTGELFF,TGTGCCACCAGCAGAGGTGGGACTAGCGGGACCCTTAACGCGAACACCGGGGAGCTGTTTTTT
TRBV27,.,TRBJ2-7,.,CASSFDGGAPYEQYF,TGTGCCAGCAGTTTCGACGGAGGGGCCCCCTACGAGCAGTACTTC
TRBV6-1,.,TRBJ1-1,.,CASTYEGWSEAFF,TGTGCCAGCACATACGAGGGCTGGTCTGAAGCTTTCTTT